This is a list of T cell receptor beta chains from one sample in a study of CD8 T cells in Susac syndrome. TCRdb re-called the immunoSEQ multiplex PCR reads with MiXCR, one entry per CDR3 protein. Of about 90,000 distinct CDR3 sequences listed, around 93% are singletons. Material for sequencing was CD8+ T cells from PBMCs. The receptors shown here come from a human donor in good health. Both conserved end residues are trimmed from each CDR3. D genes are given only for firm matches.

TRBV28	TRBJ1-1	NA	13	ASSLTSVMNTEAF
TRBV27	TRBJ2-7	TRBD1	12	ASSSTGASYEQY
TRBV6-5	TRBJ2-3	TRBD2	13	ASRSAGGPTDTQY
TRBV20-1	TRBJ2-7	NA	12	SAKLSPNSYEQY
TRBV6-5	TRBJ1-2	NA	10	ASSWLGGEYT
TRBV27	TRBJ2-7	TRBD1	13	ASSFLGQGVYEQY
TRBV5-4	TRBJ2-1	NA	14	ASSFPSGSSYNEQF
TRBV2	TRBJ2-7	NA	11	ASSETEDYEQY
TRBV9	TRBJ2-7	NA	12	ASSAGLSSYEQY
TRBV10-1	TRBJ2-1	NA	10	ASSEGGDEQF
TRBV7-8	TRBJ2-7	NA	10	ASTGTSYEQY
TRBV24-1	TRBJ1-5	NA	12	ATSAGGANQPQH
TRBV21-1	TRBJ2-5	NA	15	ASSLQLLAGQPMAQY
TRBV7-9	TRBJ1-2	NA	11	ASSLGQTWGYT
TRBV30	TRBJ1-5	NA	13	AWSVHGGGNQPQH
TRBV20-1	TRBJ2-7	NA	13	SAREAWDLDYEQY
TRBV29-1	TRBJ1-4	NA	9	SVGSGTKLF
TRBV20-1	TRBJ2-4	NA	13	SARDYRAPKNIQY